At least ten counts were recorded for the clone carrying this T cell receptor beta chain. The data were obtained in a study of T cells after yellow fever vaccination. Trimming at V came to 6 bases and at J to 1 base, leaving 2 bases not matched to a gene. The CDR3 has 13 amino acids. Germline-derived CDR1 and CDR2 are LNHNV and YYDKDF (reference sequence). One entry per CDR3 protein results from TCRdb running MiXCR on the 5' RACE reads. The sample consists of approximately 110,000 distinct CDR3 sequences, 6% to 8% of them appearing once. The source material was CD4+ T cells sorted from PBMCs, sampled 9 to 11 days after the first yellow fever vaccination. The chain recombines TRBV15 with TRBJ1-1, with 7 bases that match TRBD1. The sequence was obtained from a man aged 18 to 29 who received the YFV17D yellow fever vaccine. CDR3 DNA: TGTGCCACCAGGTGGGACAGGAACACTGAAGCTTTCTTT. Translating gives CATRWDRNTEAFF.